The following is a T cell receptor beta chain sequence with its context. The sample originates from a study of shared clonotypes between healthy human individuals. The wider study: CD8 memory received one plate per donor, CD8 naive two, CD4 memory three and CD4 naive three.

Unmatched junction bases numbered 10, after V lost 6 bases and J lost 4 bases. The CDR3 runs to 16 residues. From germline, CDR1 is LGHNT and CDR2 FRNRAP. Assay used: immunoSEQ multiplex PCR; TCRdb lists only in-frame clones, some missing. The table shows roughly 1 million clones, with about 77% occurring only once. This sequence originates from a young man in good health. The chain is built from TRBV12-5 and TRBJ1-1, with TRBD1 matching over 11 bases. The sequenced sample was memory CD4+ T cells sorted from blood. Described subset: CD45RA-negative fraction. This CDR3 is CASGRGTGGSSTEAFF. The CDR3 nucleotides are TGTGCTAGTGGCCGAGGGACAGGGGGAAGTAGCACTGAAGCTTTCTTT. Complete variable domain (other parts from reference TRBV12-5 and TRBJ1-1): DARVTQTPRHKVTEMGQEVTMRCQPILGHNTVFWYRQTMMQGLELLAYFRNRAPLDDSGMPKDRFSAEMPDATLATLKIQPSEPRDSAVYFCASGRGTGGSSTEAFFGQGTRLTVV.